This is a list of T cell receptor beta chains from one sample in a study of OX40 agonist ivuxolimab in advanced cancers. TCRdb's table, derived via immunoSEQ multiplex PCR, lists solely in-frame clones and lacks some. The data contain more than 95,000 clones, about 90% of them singletons. The sequenced sample was CD4+ or CD8+ T cells sorted from blood, obtained in a trial of the OX40 agonist ivuxolimab. Every receptor here comes from an adult with an advanced solid tumor such as melanoma, head and neck, liver or kidney cancer. The CDR3 runs from the conserved cysteine through the conserved F or W. A D gene is named only where the DNA matches it firmly.

D: .
J: TRBJ1-5
V: TRBV2
CDR3: CASNSGNQPQHF

D: TRBD1
J: TRBJ1-2
V: TRBV30
CDR3: CAWATPRTGWGYTF

D: TRBD2
J: TRBJ2-5
V: TRBV5-1
CDR3: CASSFAGVYQETQYF

D: .
J: TRBJ2-3
V: TRBV27
CDR3: CASSQGQFTDTQYF

D: .
J: TRBJ2-1
V: TRBV28
CDR3: CASSSGGDNEQFF

D: .
J: TRBJ2-3
V: TRBV7-2
CDR3: CASSYLGPSTDTQYF

D: TRBD2
J: TRBJ2-5
V: TRBV5-1
CDR3: CASSPIGTSGLQETQYF

D: TRBD1
J: TRBJ1-1
V: TRBV10-3
CDR3: CAITKRQGDTEAFF

D: TRBD2
J: TRBJ2-1
V: TRBV7-2
CDR3: CASSPKLAGAPGENEQFF

D: TRBD2
J: TRBJ2-1
V: TRBV7-2
CDR3: CASSLVRGGSGNEQFF

D: .
J: TRBJ2-3
V: TRBV7-2
CDR3: CASSTSVGSTDTQYF

D: TRBD1
J: TRBJ1-6
V: TRBV5-5
CDR3: CASSFDRASPLHF

D: TRBD1
J: TRBJ1-5
V: TRBV27
CDR3: CASSSGQRSNQPQHF

D: .
J: TRBJ2-3
V: TRBV7-9
CDR3: CASSLGLERDTQYF

D: .
J: TRBJ1-3
V: TRBV19
CDR3: CASRPFTVEETAIYF

D: TRBD1
J: TRBJ1-2
V: TRBV29-1
CDR3: CSVPGDRPYYGYTF

D: .
J: TRBJ2-2
V: TRBV9
CDR3: CASSPQGRTIRGGELFF

D: .
J: TRBJ2-7
V: TRBV28
CDR3: CASSRLEKYF

D: .
J: TRBJ1-1
V: TRBV10-1
CDR3: CASSESDTEAFF

D: .
J: TRBJ1-2
V: TRBV7-2
CDR3: CASSSQAGYGYTF

D: TRBD1
J: TRBJ1-2
V: TRBV10-3
CDR3: CAIRMTGEGGYTF

D: .
J: TRBJ1-2
V: TRBV6-1
CDR3: CASSQSGQFYGYTF

D: .
J: TRBJ2-7
V: TRBV19
CDR3: CASSRETGDYYEQYF

D: .
J: TRBJ1-3
V: TRBV2
CDR3: CASTMGGGGNTIYF

D: .
J: TRBJ2-2
V: TRBV9
CDR3: CASSVVAGGELFF

D: .
J: TRBJ2-3
V: TRBV5-6
CDR3: CASSLDPQEDTQYF

D: TRBD2
J: TRBJ2-3
V: TRBV14
CDR3: CASSQGLAEFWTDTQYF

D: .
J: TRBJ1-2
V: TRBV11-2
CDR3: CASSLGLGPGGYTF

D: .
J: TRBJ2-2
V: TRBV23-1
CDR3: CASSQFLRQPNTGELFF

D: .
J: TRBJ1-2
V: TRBV28
CDR3: CASSSGGYTF

D: .
J: TRBJ1-5
V: TRBV7-2
CDR3: CASSLDGQPQHF

D: TRBD1
J: TRBJ1-1
V: TRBV6-6
CDR3: CASSNRGQGDTEAFF

D: .
J: TRBJ2-2
V: TRBV10-1
CDR3: CASSESIQGSGELFF

D: .
J: TRBJ2-5
V: TRBV7-6
CDR3: CASSLVPGTTLQETQYF

D: .
J: TRBJ2-7
V: TRBV7-2
CDR3: CASSLEWFEQYF

D: .
J: TRBJ1-1
V: TRBV19
CDR3: CASSISGAGNTEAFF

D: TRBD1
J: TRBJ2-5
V: TRBV2
CDR3: CASSKQGAYQETQYF

D: .
J: TRBJ1-3
V: TRBV29-1
CDR3: CSVRTSGNTIYF

D: .
J: TRBJ2-3
V: TRBV6-5
CDR3: CASSYSSGVDTQYF

D: TRBD1
J: TRBJ2-3
V: TRBV4-3
CDR3: CASSQERGHTQYF

D: .
J: TRBJ1-1
V: TRBV25-1
CDR3: CASSGLGQLEAFF

D: .
J: TRBJ1-4
V: TRBV28
CDR3: CASSTSGSFNEKLFF

D: .
J: TRBJ2-2
V: TRBV5-3
CDR3: CARSLATGRDTGELFF

D: TRBD1
J: TRBJ1-4
V: TRBV11-2
CDR3: CASSRQGPNEKLFF

D: .
J: TRBJ1-4
V: TRBV28
CDR3: CASSLVSAEKLFF

D: .
J: TRBJ2-3
V: TRBV29-1
CDR3: CSNARRTGSTDTQYF